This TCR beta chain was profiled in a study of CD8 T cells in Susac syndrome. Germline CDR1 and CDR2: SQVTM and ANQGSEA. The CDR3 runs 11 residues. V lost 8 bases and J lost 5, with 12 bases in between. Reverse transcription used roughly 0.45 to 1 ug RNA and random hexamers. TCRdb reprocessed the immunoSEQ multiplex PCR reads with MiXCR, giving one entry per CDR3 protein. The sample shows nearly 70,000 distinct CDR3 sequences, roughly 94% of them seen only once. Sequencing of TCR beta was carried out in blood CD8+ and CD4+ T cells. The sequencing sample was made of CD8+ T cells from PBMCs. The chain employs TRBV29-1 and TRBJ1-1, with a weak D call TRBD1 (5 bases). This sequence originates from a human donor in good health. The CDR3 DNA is TGCAGCTCCTGGGGGGGGACTGAAGCTTTCTTT. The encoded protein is CSSWGGTEAFF. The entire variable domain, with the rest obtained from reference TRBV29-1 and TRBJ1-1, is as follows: SAVISQKPSRDICQRGTSLTIQCQVDSQVTMMFWYRQQPGQSLTLIATANQGSEATYESGFVIDKFPISRPNLTFSTLTVSNMSPEDSSIYLCSSWGGTEAFFGQGTRLTVV.